This T cell receptor (beta chain) was sequenced for a study of CD8 T cells in Susac syndrome. Reverse transcription of about 0.45 to 1 ug RNA was carried out with random hexamers. TCRdb used MiXCR to reprocess the immunoSEQ multiplex PCR reads, holding one entry per CDR3 protein. The top ten clones hold over 0.065% of a sample with 140,000 to 150,000 distinct CDR3 sequences, more than 90% of them seen once. Trimming took 6 bases from V and 3 from J, leaving 6 bases between them. The CDR3 loop spans 11 amino acids. The material sequenced was CD4+ T cells from PBMCs. This TCR was sampled from a human donor with Susac syndrome. V gene TRBV12-3 or TRBV12-4 combines with J gene TRBJ2-7; D ambiguous. The CDR3 nucleotides read TGTGCCAGCAGCACAAACTACGAGCAGTACTTC. This encodes CASSTNYEQYF.